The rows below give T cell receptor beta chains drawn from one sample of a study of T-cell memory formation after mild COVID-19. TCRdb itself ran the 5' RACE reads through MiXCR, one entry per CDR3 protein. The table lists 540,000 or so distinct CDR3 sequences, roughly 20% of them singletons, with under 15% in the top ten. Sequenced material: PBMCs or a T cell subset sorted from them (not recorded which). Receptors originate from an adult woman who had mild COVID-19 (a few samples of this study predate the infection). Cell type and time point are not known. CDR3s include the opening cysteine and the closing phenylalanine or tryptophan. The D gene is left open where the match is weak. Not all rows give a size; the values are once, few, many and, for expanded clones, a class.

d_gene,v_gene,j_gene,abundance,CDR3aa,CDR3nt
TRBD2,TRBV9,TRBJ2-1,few,CASSVTSGSSDEQFF,TGTGCCAGCAGCGTCACTAGCGGGAGTAGCGATGAGCAGTTCTTC
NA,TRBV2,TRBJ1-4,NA,CASSEDRLKLFF,TGTGCCAGCAGTGAAGACAGACTAAAACTGTTTTTT
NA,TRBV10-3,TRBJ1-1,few,CAISDSVAGTEAFF,TGTGCCATCAGTGATTCTGTGGCAGGCACTGAAGCTTTCTTT
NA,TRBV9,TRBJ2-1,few,CASSVEENAGWRNEQFF,TGTGCCAGCAGCGTAGAGGAAAACGCGGGATGGCGCAATGAGCAGTTCTTC
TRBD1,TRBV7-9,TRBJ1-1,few,CASSFVRGKNTEAFF,TGTGCCAGCAGCTTCGTCAGGGGGAAGAACACTGAAGCTTTCTTT
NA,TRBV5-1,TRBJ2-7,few,CASSARTDPSYEQYF,TGCGCCAGCAGCGCAAGGACGGATCCCTCCTACGAGCAGTACTTC
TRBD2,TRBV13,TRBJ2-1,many,CASSSPTSGGRSYNEQFF,TGTGCCAGCAGCTCACCGACTAGCGGGGGCCGCTCCTACAATGAGCAGTTCTTC
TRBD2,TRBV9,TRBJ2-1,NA,CASSVGLAGGPWNEQFF,TGTGCCAGCAGCGTCGGACTAGCGGGGGGGCCTTGGAATGAGCAGTTCTTC
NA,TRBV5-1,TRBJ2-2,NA,CASSGDSGMRTGELFF,TGCGCCAGCAGCGGGGATAGCGGTATGCGAACCGGGGAGCTGTTTTTT
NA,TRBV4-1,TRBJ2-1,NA,CASSQLTLGDNEQFF,TGCGCCAGCAGCCAACTGACCCTTGGGGACAATGAGCAGTTCTTC
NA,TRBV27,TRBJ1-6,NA,CASSSKSSYNSPLHF,TGTGCCAGCAGTTCGAAGAGCTCCTATAATTCACCCCTCCACTTT
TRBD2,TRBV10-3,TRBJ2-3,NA,CAMGGTSADTQYF,TGTGCCATGGGGGGGACTAGCGCAGATACGCAGTATTTT
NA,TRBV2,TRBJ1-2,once,CASSEVAWVQSYGYTF,TGTGCCAGCAGTGAAGTTGCCTGGGTACAGTCCTATGGCTACACCTTC
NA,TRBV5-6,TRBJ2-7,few,CASSLVSAGEQYF,TGTGCCAGCAGCTTGGTCTCGGCGGGGGAGCAGTACTTC
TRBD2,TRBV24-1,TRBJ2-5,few,CATSREGQETQYF,TGTGCCACCAGCCGGGAGGGCCAAGAGACCCAGTACTTC
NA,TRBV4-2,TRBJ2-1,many,CASTTTGGEAGGSYNEQFF,TGTGCCAGCACCACCACAGGGGGGGAGGCGGGAGGTAGTTACAATGAGCAGTTCTTC
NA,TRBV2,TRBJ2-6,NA,CASWAGPGANVLTF,TGTGCCAGCTGGGCAGGGCCTGGGGCCAACGTCCTGACTTTC
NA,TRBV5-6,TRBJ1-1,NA,CASSLGQGTNTEAFF,TGTGCCAGCAGCTTGGGGCAGGGAACCAACACTGAAGCTTTCTTT
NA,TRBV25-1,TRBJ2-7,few,CASSRGGREQYF,TGTGCCAGCAGTCGAGGGGGGAGGGAGCAGTACTTC
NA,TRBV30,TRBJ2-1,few,CACHDRYSYNEQFF,TGTGCCTGCCACGACCGCTACTCCTACAATGAGCAGTTCTTC
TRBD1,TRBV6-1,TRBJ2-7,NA,CASSEWAGGSYEQYF,TGTGCCAGCAGTGAATGGGCAGGGGGCTCCTACGAGCAGTACTTC
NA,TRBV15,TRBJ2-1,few,CATSRVQGNEQFF,TGTGCCACCAGCAGAGTACAGGGCAATGAGCAGTTCTTC
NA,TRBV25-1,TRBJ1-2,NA,CASSSSRGRYGYTF,TGTGCCAGCAGTTCGAGCCGAGGACGCTATGGCTACACCTTC
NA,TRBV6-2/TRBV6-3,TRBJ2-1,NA,CASSYSLPSNEQFF,TGTGCCAGCAGTTACTCCCTGCCTAGCAATGAGCAGTTCTTC
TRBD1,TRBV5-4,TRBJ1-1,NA,CASSFGAGGAFRSLNTEAFF,TGTGCCAGCAGCTTCGGGGCAGGGGGCGCGTTTAGGTCCCTCAACACTGAAGCTTTCTTT
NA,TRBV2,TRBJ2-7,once,CPSRTGTYEQYF,TGTCCCAGCAGAACAGGGACCTACGAGCAGTACTTC
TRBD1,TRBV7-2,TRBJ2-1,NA,CARAGGTGGYNEQFF,TGTGCCCGCGCTGGGGGGACAGGGGGCTACAATGAGCAGTTCTTC
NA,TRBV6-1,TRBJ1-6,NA,CASSEVGSARARSPLHF,TGTGCCAGCAGTGAAGTGGGATCGGCCAGAGCCCGGTCACCCCTCCACTTT
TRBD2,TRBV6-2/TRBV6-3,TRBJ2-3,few,CASRRGGSSTDTQYF,TGTGCCAGCAGGCGAGGCGGGAGCAGTACAGATACGCAGTATTTT
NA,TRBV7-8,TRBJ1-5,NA,CASSLDPGFQPQHF,TGTGCCAGCAGCTTAGATCCAGGGTTTCAGCCCCAGCATTTT
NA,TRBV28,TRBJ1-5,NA,CASSSPQGIHQPQHF,TGTGCCAGCAGTTCGCCCCAGGGGATCCATCAGCCCCAGCATTTT
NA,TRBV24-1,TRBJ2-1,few,CATSDFPHPEQFF,TGTGCCACCAGTGATTTCCCCCACCCGGAGCAGTTCTTC
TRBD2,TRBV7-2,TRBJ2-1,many,CASSLLLGLAGGLQFF,TGTGCCAGCAGCTTGTTACTCGGACTAGCGGGCGGCTTGCAGTTCTTC
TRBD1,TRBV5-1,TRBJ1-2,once,CASGRGGDYGYTF,TGCGCCAGCGGCAGAGGGGGCGACTATGGCTACACCTTC
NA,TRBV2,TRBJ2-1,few,CASSERGVYNEQFF,TGTGCCAGCAGTGAAAGGGGGGTATACAATGAGCAGTTCTTC
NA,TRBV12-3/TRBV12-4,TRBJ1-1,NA,CASSQYYGRKIEAFF,TGTGCCAGCAGTCAATACTATGGACGGAAGATTGAAGCTTTCTTT
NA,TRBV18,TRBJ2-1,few,CASSPPGDEQFF,TGTGCCAGCTCACCACCCGGGGATGAGCAGTTCTTC
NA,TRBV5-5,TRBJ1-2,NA,CASSPNVGYGYTF,TGTGCCAGCAGCCCGAATGTGGGCTATGGCTACACCTTC
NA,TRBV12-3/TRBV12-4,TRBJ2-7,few,CASSLALTGRREQYF,TGTGCCAGCAGTTTAGCGCTGACAGGCCGCCGGGAGCAGTACTTC
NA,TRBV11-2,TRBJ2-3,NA,CASSFRETDTQYF,TGTGCCAGCAGCTTCCGGGAGACAGATACGCAGTATTTT
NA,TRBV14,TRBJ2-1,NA,CASSQDLLGANEQFF,TGTGCCAGCAGCCAAGATCTTCTCGGGGCCAATGAGCAGTTCTTC
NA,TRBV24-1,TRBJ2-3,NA,CATAFSDTQYF,TGTGCCACCGCCTTTTCAGATACGCAGTATTTT
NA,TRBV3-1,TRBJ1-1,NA,CASSQDLVAFF,TGTGCCAGCAGCCAAGATTTGGTTGCTTTCTTT
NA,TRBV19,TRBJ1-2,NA,CASSNPGRAVSYGYTF,TGTGCCAGTAGTAACCCAGGACGCGCAGTATCCTATGGCTACACCTTC
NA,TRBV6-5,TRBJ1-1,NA,CASNRWDPNTEAFF,TGTGCCAGCAACCGCTGGGACCCCAACACTGAAGCTTTCTTT
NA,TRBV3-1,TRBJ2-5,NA,CASSYRTLIGETQYF,TGTGCCAGCAGCTACCGGACCCTAATCGGAGAGACCCAGTACTTC
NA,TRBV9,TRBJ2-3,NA,CASSMGVVSTDTQYF,TGTGCCAGCAGCATGGGGGTGGTGAGCACAGATACGCAGTATTTT
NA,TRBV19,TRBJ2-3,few,CASRQVRDTDTQYF,TGTGCCAGTAGACAGGTTCGGGACACAGATACGCAGTATTTT
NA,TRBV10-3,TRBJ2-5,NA,CAAQEAGGGRETQYF,TGTGCCGCCCAAGAGGCAGGGGGGGGCCGAGAGACCCAGTACTTC
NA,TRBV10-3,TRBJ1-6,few,CAISEQGTDSPLHF,TGTGCCATCAGTGAACAGGGAACGGATTCACCCCTCCACTTT
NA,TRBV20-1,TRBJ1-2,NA,CSFDKSALGYTF,TGCAGTTTCGACAAGTCAGCCCTTGGCTACACCTTC
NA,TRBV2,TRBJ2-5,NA,CASSEGTLQETQYF,TGTGCCAGCAGTGAGGGGACACTCCAAGAGACCCAGTACTTC
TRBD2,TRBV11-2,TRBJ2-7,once,CASSFTSGGISGSYEQYF,TGTGCCAGCAGCTTCACTAGCGGGGGGATCTCTGGGTCCTACGAGCAGTACTTC
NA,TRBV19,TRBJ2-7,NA,CASSPGTSTYEQYF,TGTGCCAGTAGCCCCGGGACATCGACCTACGAGCAGTACTTC
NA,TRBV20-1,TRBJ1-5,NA,CSARGPGVRQPQHF,TGCAGTGCTAGAGGGCCAGGGGTGCGTCAGCCCCAGCATTTT
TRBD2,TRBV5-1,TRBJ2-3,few,CASRAGGPGDTQYF,TGCGCCAGCCGCGCGGGGGGGCCTGGAGATACGCAGTATTTT
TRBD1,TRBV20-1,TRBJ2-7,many,CSASQGDRGEQYF,TGCAGTGCTAGTCAGGGGGACAGGGGCGAGCAGTACTTC
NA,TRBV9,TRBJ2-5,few,CASSEKVDLLQETQYF,TGTGCCAGCAGCGAAAAGGTCGACCTACTCCAAGAGACCCAGTACTTC
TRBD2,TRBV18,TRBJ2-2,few,CASSRFSGGIDTGELFF,TGTGCCAGCTCACGTTTTAGCGGGGGAATCGACACCGGGGAGCTGTTTTTT
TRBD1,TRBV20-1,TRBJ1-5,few,CSAPRTGLKDQPQHF,TGCAGTGCTCCCCGGACAGGGTTAAAGGACCAGCCCCAGCATTTT